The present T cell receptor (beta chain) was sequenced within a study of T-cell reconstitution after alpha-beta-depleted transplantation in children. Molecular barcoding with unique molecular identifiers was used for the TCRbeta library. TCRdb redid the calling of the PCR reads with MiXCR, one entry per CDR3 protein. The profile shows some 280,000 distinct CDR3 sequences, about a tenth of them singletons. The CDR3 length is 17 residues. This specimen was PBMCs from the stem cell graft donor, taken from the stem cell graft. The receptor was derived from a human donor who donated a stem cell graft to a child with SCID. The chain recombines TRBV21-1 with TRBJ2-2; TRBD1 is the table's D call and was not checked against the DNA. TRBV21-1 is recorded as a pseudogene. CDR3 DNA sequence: TGTGCCATGAGCCCCGGGCGGACGGGGGTCTACACCGGGGAGCTGTTTTTT. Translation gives CAMSPGRTGVYTGELFF.